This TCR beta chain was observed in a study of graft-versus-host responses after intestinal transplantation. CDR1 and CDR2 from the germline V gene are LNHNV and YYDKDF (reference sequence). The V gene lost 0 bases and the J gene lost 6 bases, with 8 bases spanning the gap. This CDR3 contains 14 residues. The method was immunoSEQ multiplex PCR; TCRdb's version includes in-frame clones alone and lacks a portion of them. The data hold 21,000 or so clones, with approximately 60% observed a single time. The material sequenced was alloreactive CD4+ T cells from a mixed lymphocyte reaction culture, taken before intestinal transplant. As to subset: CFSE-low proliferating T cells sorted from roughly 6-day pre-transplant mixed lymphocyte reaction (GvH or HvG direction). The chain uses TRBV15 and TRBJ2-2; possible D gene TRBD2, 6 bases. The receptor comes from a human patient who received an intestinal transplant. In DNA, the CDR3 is TGTGCCACCAGCAGAGATTGGGGGGCCGGGGAGCTGTTTTTT. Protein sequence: CATSRDWGAGELFF. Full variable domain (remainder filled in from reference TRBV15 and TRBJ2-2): DAMVIQNPRYQVTQFGKPVTLSCSQTLNHNVMYWYQQKSSQAPKLLFHYYDKDFNNEADTPDNFQSRRPNTSFCFLDIRSPGLGDTAMYLCATSRDWGAGELFFGEGSRLTVL.